These 8 T cell receptor beta chains were all obtained from the same sample, sequenced in a study of T cells in Graves' hyperthyroidism and ophthalmopathy. What was amplified from RNA transcripts were TCR beta CDR3 regions. In the first-round RT-PCR of the TCR CDR3, the HTBI primer set was used. Each CDR3 protein is one row after TCRdb ran MiXCR on the multiplex PCR reads. Among under 250,000 distinct CDR3 sequences listed, roughly a sixth were seen once. The specimen was blood. These TCRs come from a man aged 45 to 65 with Graves' hyperthyroidism.

In this sample, this clonotype turned up a few times. The chain has TRBV5-1 and TRBJ1-1, with D hard to call. CDR1 and CDR2 from the germline V gene are SGHRS and YFSETQ. V lost 1 base, J lost 6 bases, and 10 bases lay in between. The CDR3 has 13 residues. Written as DNA, the CDR3 is TGCGCCAGCAGCTTGATTACACTGGCTGAAGCTTTCTTT. Translating gives CASSLITLAEAFF.

This clonotype was observed at least ten times. The genes are TRBV12-3 or TRBV12-4 and TRBJ1-2; D may be TRBD1 (6 bases). The CDR3 has 14 residues. Trimming stripped 6 bases from V and 2 bases from J, with 13 bases between. The CDR3: CASSPWQGNYGYTF. DNA for the CDR3: TGTGCCAGCAGCCCTTGGCAGGGGAACTATGGCTACACCTTC.

The sample holds many counts of this clonotype. The chain uses TRBV3-1 and TRBJ2-1; D not certain. CDR3 length: 13 amino acids. Germline V CDR1 and CDR2: LGHDT, YNNKEL (reference sequence). Trimming removed 2 bases from V and 7 bases from J, with 9 bases in between. In DNA form, the CDR3 reads TGTGCCAGCAGCCAAATGATAGGGAATGAGCAGTTCTTC. Translated, it gives CASSQMIGNEQFF.

This clonotype has a handful of counts. The V call is TRBV20-1, the J call TRBJ2-5; D may be TRBD2 (6 bases). The germline CDR1 and CDR2 sequences are DFQATT and SNEGSKA (reference sequence). This CDR3 has 16 amino acids. V was pared by 0 bases and J by 6 bases, with 20 bases between. In nucleotides, the CDR3 is TGCAGTGCTAGAGATGAAAGTTATCTAGCGCTGAAGACCCAGTACTTC. It is translated as CSARDESYLALKTQYF.

In this sample, this clonotype turned up many times. This CDR3 is CASSLVGSGGYTF. Here the CDR3 DNA reads TGTGCCAGCAGCTTAGTAGGGTCAGGCGGCTACACCTTC. The chain links TRBV11-2 to TRBJ1-2; no clear D gene. The CDR3 sequence is 13 residues long. Germline loops: CDR1 SGHAT, CDR2 FQNNGV. Trimming removed 1 base at V and 8 bases at J, with 11 bases between.

The chain carries TRBV9 and TRBJ2-1; D perhaps matches TRBD2 (7 bases). There are 16 residues in the CDR3. Germline V gives CDR1 SGDLS, CDR2 YYNGEE. Trimming left V 3 bases short and J 5 bases short, with 18 bases between. The CDR3 region has the DNA TGTGCCAGCAGCGCGGGGGGCGGGAGACGCCACAATGAGCAGTTCTTC. Translated: CASSAGGGRRHNEQFF.

The chain has TRBV5-1 and TRBJ1-2; tentatively, D is TRBD1 (6 bases). Looked up from germline, CDR1 is SGHRS and CDR2 is YFSETQ. V was clipped by 8 bases and J by 8 bases, with 13 bases between them. The CDR3 is 11 residues long. This chain's CDR3 is CASSNRDGYTF. The CDR3 coding sequence is TGCGCCAGTAGTAACAGGGACGGCTACACCTTC.

This clonotype was counted a few times. The chain uses TRBV5-1 and TRBJ2-1, with D unclear. CDR3 length: 13 residues. Looked up from germline, CDR1 is SGHRS and CDR2 is YFSETQ. Trimming removed 4 bases from V and 2 bases from J, with 7 bases in between. The CDR3 sequence is CASSGPPYNEQFF. Written as DNA, the CDR3 is TGCGCCAGCAGCGGGCCCCCCTACAATGAGCAGTTCTTC.